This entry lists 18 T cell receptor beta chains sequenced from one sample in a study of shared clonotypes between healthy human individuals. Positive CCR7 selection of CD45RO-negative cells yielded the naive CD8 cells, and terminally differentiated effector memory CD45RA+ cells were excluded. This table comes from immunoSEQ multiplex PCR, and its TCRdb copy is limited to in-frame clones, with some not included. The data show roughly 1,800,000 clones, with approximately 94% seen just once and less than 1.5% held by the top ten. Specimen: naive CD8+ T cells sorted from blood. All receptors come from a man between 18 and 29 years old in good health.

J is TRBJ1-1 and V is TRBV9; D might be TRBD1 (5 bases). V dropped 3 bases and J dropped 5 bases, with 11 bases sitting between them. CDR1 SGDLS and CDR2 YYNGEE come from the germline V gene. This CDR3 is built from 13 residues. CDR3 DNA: TGTGCCAGCAGCGAGGCAGGGAGTACTGAAGCTTTCTTT. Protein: CASSEAGSTEAFF.

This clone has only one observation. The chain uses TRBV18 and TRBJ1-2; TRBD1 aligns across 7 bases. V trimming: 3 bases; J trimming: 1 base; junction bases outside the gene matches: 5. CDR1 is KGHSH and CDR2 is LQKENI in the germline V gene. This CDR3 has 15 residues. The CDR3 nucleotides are TGTGCCAGCTCACCCCCGGGACAGATTAACTATGGCTACACCTTC. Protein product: CASSPPGQINYGYTF. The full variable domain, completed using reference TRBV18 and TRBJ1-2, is NAGVMQNPRHLVRRRGQEARLRCSPMKGHSHVYWYRQLPEEGLKFMVYLQKENIIDESGMPKERFSAEFPKEGPSILRIQQVVRGDSAAYFCASSPPGQINYGYTFGSGTRLTVV.

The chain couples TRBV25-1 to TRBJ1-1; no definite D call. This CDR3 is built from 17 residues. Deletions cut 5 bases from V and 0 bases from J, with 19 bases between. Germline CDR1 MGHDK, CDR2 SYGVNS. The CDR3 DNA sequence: TGTGCCAGCAGTCCGGGGAACTCGGGCCTGATGAACACTGAAGCTTTCTTT. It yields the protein CASSPGNSGLMNTEAFF.

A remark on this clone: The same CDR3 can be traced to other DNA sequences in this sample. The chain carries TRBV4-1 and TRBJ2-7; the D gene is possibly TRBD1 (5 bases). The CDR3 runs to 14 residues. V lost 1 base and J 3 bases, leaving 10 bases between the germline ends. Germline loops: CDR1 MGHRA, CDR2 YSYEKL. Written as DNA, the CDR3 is TGCGCCAGCAGCCAAGTCGCAGGGAACTACGAGCAGTACTTC. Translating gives CASSQVAGNYEQYF.

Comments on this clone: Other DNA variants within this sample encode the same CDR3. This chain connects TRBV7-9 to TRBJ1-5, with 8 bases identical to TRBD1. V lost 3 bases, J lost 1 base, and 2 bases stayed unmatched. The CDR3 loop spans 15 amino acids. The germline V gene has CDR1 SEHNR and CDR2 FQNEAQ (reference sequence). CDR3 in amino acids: CASSFGTGSNQPQHF. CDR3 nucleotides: TGTGCCAGCAGCTTCGGGACAGGAAGCAATCAGCCCCAGCATTTT. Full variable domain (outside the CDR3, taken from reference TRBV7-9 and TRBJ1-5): DTGVSQNPRHKITKRGQNVTFRCDPISEHNRLYWYRQTLGQGPEFLTYFQNEAQLEKSRLLSDRFSAERPKGSFSTLEIQRTEQGDSAMYLCASSFGTGSNQPQHFGDGTRLSIL.

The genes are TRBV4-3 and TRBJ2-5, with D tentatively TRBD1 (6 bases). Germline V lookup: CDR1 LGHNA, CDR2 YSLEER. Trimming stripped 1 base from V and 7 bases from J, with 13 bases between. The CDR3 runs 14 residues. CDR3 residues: CASSQVNRDRTQYF. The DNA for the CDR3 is TGCGCCAGCAGCCAAGTGAACAGGGACCGGACCCAGTACTTC.

CDR3 bases: TGTGCCAGCAGCCCATCGGGCGAGGGCTCTGGAAACACCATATATTTT. Translation gives CASSPSGEGSGNTIYF. This chain connects TRBV28 to TRBJ1-3; D ambiguous. Germline V gives CDR1 MDHEN, CDR2 SYDVKM. The CDR3 totals 16 residues. Trimming removed 6 bases from V and 0 bases from J, with 15 bases in between.

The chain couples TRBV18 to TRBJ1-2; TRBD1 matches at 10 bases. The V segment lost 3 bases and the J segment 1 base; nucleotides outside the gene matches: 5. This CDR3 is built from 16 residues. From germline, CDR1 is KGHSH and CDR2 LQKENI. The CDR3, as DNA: TGTGCCAGCTCACCGGAGGACAGGGGGATTAACTATGGCTACACCTTC. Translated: CASSPEDRGINYGYTF.

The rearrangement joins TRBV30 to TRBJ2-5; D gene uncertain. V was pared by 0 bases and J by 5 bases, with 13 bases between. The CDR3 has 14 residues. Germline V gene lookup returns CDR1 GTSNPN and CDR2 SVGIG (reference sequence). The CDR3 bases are TGTGCCTGGAGTGTTCTGGACCCCCCGGAGACCCAGTACTTC. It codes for CAWSVLDPPETQYF.

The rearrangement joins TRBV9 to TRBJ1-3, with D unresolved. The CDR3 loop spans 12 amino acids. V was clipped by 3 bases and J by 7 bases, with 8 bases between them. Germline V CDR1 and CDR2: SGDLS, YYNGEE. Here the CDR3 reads CASSGYANTIYF. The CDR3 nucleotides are TGTGCCAGCAGCGGGTACGCGAACACCATATATTTT.

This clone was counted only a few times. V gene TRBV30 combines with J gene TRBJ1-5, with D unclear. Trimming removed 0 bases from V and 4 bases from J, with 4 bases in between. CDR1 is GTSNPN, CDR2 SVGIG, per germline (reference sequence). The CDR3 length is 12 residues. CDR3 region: CAWSVQNQPQHF. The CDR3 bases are TGTGCCTGGAGTGTACAGAATCAGCCCCAGCATTTT.

As DNA, the CDR3 is TGTGCCAGCAAGGTCGCGGGAGCCCCAGATACGCAGTATTTT. It is translated as CASKVAGAPDTQYF. This chain connects TRBV5-4 to TRBJ2-3; 7 nucleotides match TRBD2. The germline gives CDR1 SGHNT, CDR2 YYREEE (reference sequence). The CDR3 is 14 residues long. V gave up 6 bases and J gave up 4 bases; unmatched junction bases: 8.

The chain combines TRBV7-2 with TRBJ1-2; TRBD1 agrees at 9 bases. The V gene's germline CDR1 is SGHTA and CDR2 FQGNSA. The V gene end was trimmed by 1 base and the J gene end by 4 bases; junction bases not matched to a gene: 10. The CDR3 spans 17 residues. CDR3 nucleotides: TGTGCCAGCAGCTTAGGACAGGGGGGTGGCTTCATCTATGGCTACACCTTC. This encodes CASSLGQGGGFIYGYTF.

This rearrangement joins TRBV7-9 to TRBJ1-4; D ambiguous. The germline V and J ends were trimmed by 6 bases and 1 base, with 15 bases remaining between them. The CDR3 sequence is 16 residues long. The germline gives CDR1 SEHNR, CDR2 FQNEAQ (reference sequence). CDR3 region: CASSDTEVGTNEKLFF. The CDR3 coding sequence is TGTGCCAGCAGTGACACTGAGGTGGGAACTAATGAAAAACTGTTTTTT. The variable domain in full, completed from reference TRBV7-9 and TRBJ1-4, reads DTGVSQNPRHKITKRGQNVTFRCDPISEHNRLYWYRQTLGQGPEFLTYFQNEAQLEKSRLLSDRFSAERPKGSFSTLEIQRTEQGDSAMYLCASSDTEVGTNEKLFFGSGTQLSVL.

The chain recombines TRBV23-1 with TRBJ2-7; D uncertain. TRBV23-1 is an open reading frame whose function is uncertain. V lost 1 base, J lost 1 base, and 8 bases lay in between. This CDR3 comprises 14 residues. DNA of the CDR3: TGCGCCAGCAGTCAATGGACCCATTCCTACGAGCAGTACTTC. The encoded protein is CASSQWTHSYEQYF.

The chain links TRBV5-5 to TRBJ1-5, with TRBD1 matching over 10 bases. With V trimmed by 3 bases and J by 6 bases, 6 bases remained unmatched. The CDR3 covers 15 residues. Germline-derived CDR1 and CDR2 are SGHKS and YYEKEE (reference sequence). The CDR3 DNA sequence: TGTGCCAGCAGCTCGACAGGGGGCACCGGTCAGCCCCAGCATTTT. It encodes CASSSTGGTGQPQHF.

CDR3 in amino acids: CASTWGGSSNQPQHF. As DNA, the CDR3 is TGTGCCAGTACCTGGGGGGGGTCAAGCAATCAGCCCCAGCATTTT. The J gene is TRBJ1-5, the V gene TRBV19; TRBD1 might be the D (5 bases). Germline-derived CDR1 and CDR2 are LNHDA and SQIVND (reference sequence). V shed 7 bases and J shed 1 base, with 14 bases lying between them. This CDR3 spans 15 amino acids.

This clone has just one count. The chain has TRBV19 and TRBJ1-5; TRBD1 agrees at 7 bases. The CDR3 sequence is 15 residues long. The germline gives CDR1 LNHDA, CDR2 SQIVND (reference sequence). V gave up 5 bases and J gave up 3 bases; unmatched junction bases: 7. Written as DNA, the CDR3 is TGTGCCAGTAGTCCAGACAGGGACCCCAATCAGCCCCAGCATTTT. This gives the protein CASSPDRDPNQPQHF.